The clone carrying this TCR beta chain has more than one count but fewer than ten. Its antigen is unknown. This entry belongs to a study of beta chain features in type 1 diabetes. Study overall: Nearly 110,000,000 sorted cells were examined across all samples. Study conclusions and caveats: In type 1 diabetes patients, VDJ junctions had fewer insertions; deletions at these junctions were more frequent. Type 1 diabetes patients had moderately but significantly shorter TCRB CDR3s in all four CD4+ subsets.

The sequenced template was cDNA made from the entire isolated RNA. Deep immunoSEQ sequencing covered naive, central memory and regulatory T cell samples. Assay used: immunoSEQ multiplex PCR; TCRdb lists only in-frame clones, some missing. The sample consists of about 900,000 clones, roughly 15% of them appearing once. Trimming cost V 6 bases and J 3 bases, with 5 bases left between them. Germline-derived CDR1 and CDR2 are LNHDA and SQIVND (reference sequence). This CDR3 comprises 11 residues. V is TRBV19 and J is TRBJ1-1; D ambiguous. This clonotype originated in a woman between 18 and 29 years old in good health. The sample comprised naive CD4+ T cells from blood. DNA of the CDR3: TGTGCCAGTAGGACCTACACTGAAGCTTTCTTT. This codes for CASRTYTEAFF.